The 8 T cell receptor beta chains below come from one sample, sequenced in a study of CD8 T cells in ankylosing spondylitis. Regarding the study as a whole: There was a TCR beta motif, made of several highly homologous variants, that appeared characteristic of ankylosing spondylitis blood.

Antigen specificity for these receptors is unknown. TCRdb analysed the 5' RACE reads with MiXCR anew, one entry per CDR3 protein. The sample includes some 840,000 distinct CDR3 sequences, about 10% seen only once; the top ten take approximately 0.51%. The specimen sequenced was blood, either unsorted or a sorted T cell fraction (not recorded which). The receptors here all came from a male donor with ankylosing spondylitis.

The rearrangement uses TRBV7-2 and TRBJ2-1; D perhaps matches TRBD1 (5 bases). This CDR3 has 15 residues. The V gene's germline CDR1 is SGHTA and CDR2 FQGNSA. Trimming pared 6 bases from V and 1 base from J, leaving 13 bases between. The CDR3: CASSKGVASYNEQFF. CDR3 sequence (DNA): TGTGCCAGCAGTAAAGGGGTCGCGTCCTACAATGAGCAGTTCTTC.

This clonotype was seen only a few times. The rearrangement links TRBV18 to TRBJ2-5, with D perhaps matching TRBD1 or TRBD2 (6 bases each). CDR3 length: 14 amino acids. The V gene lost 0 bases and the J gene lost 7 bases, with 12 bases spanning the gap. The germline V gene encodes CDR1 KGHSH and CDR2 LQKENI. The CDR3 loop is CASSPPPEGGTQYF. CDR3 nucleotide sequence: TGTGCCAGCTCACCACCGCCGGAGGGGGGGACCCAGTACTTC.

This clonotype was detected only a few times. The chain uses TRBV20-1 and TRBJ2-1, with 12 nucleotides matching TRBD2. V was pared by 3 bases and J by 9 bases, with 12 bases of the junction left unmatched. This CDR3 has 16 residues. The V gene's germline CDR1 is DFQATT and CDR2 SNEGSKA (reference sequence). DNA of the CDR3: TGCAGTGCTAGTGCATGGACTAGCGGGATTGTAGTTGAGCAGTTCTTC. It is translated as CSASAWTSGIVVEQFF.

This clonotype was found a few times. The chain carries TRBV7-9 and TRBJ1-4; possible D gene TRBD1, 5 bases. V was pared by 0 bases and J by 6 bases, with 14 bases between. This CDR3 has 16 amino acids. CDR1 and CDR2 from the germline V gene are SEHNR and FQNEAQ (reference sequence). Here the CDR3 DNA reads TGTGCCAGCAGCTTAGCGGGTAGGGGCAGTGATGAAAAACTGTTTTTT. Its translation is CASSLAGRGSDEKLFF.

The chain recombines TRBV4-3 with TRBJ1-1; D is perhaps TRBD1 (6 bases). Deletions cut 0 bases from V and 6 bases from J, with 14 bases between. This CDR3 is 15 amino acids long. The germline CDR1 and CDR2 sequences are LGHNA and YSLEER. DNA of the CDR3: TGCGCCAGCAGCCAAGAGTTTACAGGGTTGGCTGAAGCTTTCTTT. Translating gives CASSQEFTGLAEAFF.

This clonotype was found a few times. This chain joins TRBV7-9 and TRBJ1-2; TRBD1 matches at 7 bases. V shed 3 bases and J 6 bases; nucleotides not matched to a gene: 4. CDR3 length: 13 residues. Germline-derived CDR1 and CDR2 are SEHNR and FQNEAQ (reference sequence). CDR3 protein: CASSFETGNGYTF. CDR3 DNA sequence: TGTGCCAGCAGCTTTGAGACAGGGAATGGCTACACCTTC.

This chain joins TRBV27 and TRBJ2-1; TRBD2 matches at 12 bases. Germline V gene sequence: CDR1 MNHEY, CDR2 SMNVEV (reference sequence). V lost 2 bases and J lost 9; bases outside the gene matches: 5. CDR3 length: 15 residues. CDR3 in DNA: TGTGCCAGCAGTTTAAGTCTAGCGGGAGGGAGTGAGCAGTTCTTC. Protein product: CASSLSLAGGSEQFF.

The genes are TRBV27 and TRBJ2-5; 9 nucleotides line up with TRBD1. With 9 bases clipped from V and 2 bases from J, the junction kept 10 bases outside the gene matches. The CDR3 extends over 15 amino acids. Germline V gene lookup returns CDR1 MNHEY and CDR2 SMNVEV (reference sequence). CDR3 coding DNA: TGTGCCAGTAACTCGGGACAGGGAGAGCAAGAGACCCAGTACTTC. It encodes CASNSGQGEQETQYF.